The 20 T cell receptor beta chains below were found in one sample sequenced in a study of control samples from healthy donors and cancer patients. Produced via immunoSEQ multiplex PCR; TCRdb's table is partial and in-frame only. The sample has about 120,000 clones, 80% to 90% seen once. The sequenced sample consisted of blood. These receptors came from a man between 35 and 55 years old in good health.

This clone was detected only a few times. The chain has TRBV5-1 and TRBJ2-5, with 8 bases identical to TRBD2. The V gene end was trimmed by 4 bases and the J gene end by 2 bases; junction bases not matched to a gene: 4. From germline, CDR1 is SGHRS and CDR2 YFSETQ. This CDR3 is 14 amino acids long. The CDR3 sequence is CASSQGTRQETQYF. CDR3 DNA sequence: TGCGCCAGCAGCCAGGGGACTAGACAAGAGACCCAGTACTTC.

About this clone itself: A junction end diverges from the germline sequence, so it may reflect a read error. The rearrangement uses TRBV29-1 and TRBJ1-1; D remains unclear. The CDR3 is 8 residues long. Germline V lookup: CDR1 SQVTM, CDR2 ANQGSEA. The CDR3 spells CTGTEAFF. In DNA form, the CDR3 reads TGTACCGGCACTGAAGCTTTCTTT.

DNA of the CDR3: TGCGCCAGCAGCCAAGATCCTCCTGGCGAGCAGTACTTC. Residues: CASSQDPPGEQYF. J is TRBJ2-7 and V is TRBV4-1; D gene uncertain. Looked up from germline, CDR1 is MGHRA and CDR2 is YSYEKL. The germline V and J ends were trimmed by 0 bases and 6 bases, with 9 bases remaining between them. The length of the CDR3 is 13 residues.

The chain couples TRBV4-1 to TRBJ1-2; 7 nucleotides line up with TRBD1. Germline V lookup: CDR1 MGHRA, CDR2 YSYEKL. The CDR3 loop spans 16 amino acids. V gave up 0 bases and J gave up 2 bases; unmatched junction bases: 6. Here the CDR3 DNA reads TGCGCCAGCAGCCAAGAAAGACAGGGAAGCAACTATGGCTACACCTTC. It specifies CASSQERQGSNYGYTF.

The genes are TRBV29-1 and TRBJ2-7; no clear D. The V gene lost 4 bases and the J gene lost 0 bases, with 10 bases spanning the gap. Germline CDR1 SQVTM, CDR2 ANQGSEA. The CDR3 contains 13 residues. The CDR3 sequence is CSVAGGGSYEQYF. The CDR3 DNA reads TGCAGCGTTGCGGGTGGCGGCTCCTACGAGCAGTACTTC.

This clone was observed once. This sequence joins TRBV29-1 and TRBJ1-1; D remains ambiguous. V was shortened by 2 bases and J by 1 base, with 5 bases between the two germline ends. CDR1 is SQVTM and CDR2 is ANQGSEA in the germline V gene. This CDR3 has 12 amino acids. CDR3 amino acids: CSVEPQNTEAFF. As DNA, the CDR3 is TGCAGCGTTGAACCACAGAACACTGAAGCTTTCTTT.

The chain has TRBV11-3 and TRBJ2-7; the D gene is possibly TRBD2 (6 bases). This CDR3 region has 12 residues. V lost 5 bases, J lost 6 bases, and 11 bases lay in between. The germline V gene has CDR1 SGHNT and CDR2 YENEEA. Written as DNA, the CDR3 is TGTGCCAGCAGCCCCGGGGGTATCGAGCAGTACTTC. This translates into CASSPGGIEQYF. Complete variable domain (other parts from reference TRBV11-3 and TRBJ2-7): EAGVVQSPRYKIIEKKQPVAFWCNPISGHNTLYWYLQNLGQGPELLIRYENEEAVDDSQLPKDRFSAERLKGVDSTLKIQPAELGDSAVYLCASSPGGIEQYFGPGTRLTVT.

V is TRBV4-3 and J is TRBJ2-7; 11 bases line up with TRBD1. The V gene end was trimmed by 4 bases and the J gene end by 3 bases; junction bases not matched to a gene: 5. The CDR3 consists of 15 residues. In germline, CDR1 is LGHNA, CDR2 YSLEER. Written as DNA, the CDR3 is TGCGCCAGCAGCCCCCAGGACAGGGGGCTCTACGAGCAGTACTTC. Translating gives CASSPQDRGLYEQYF.

This chain's CDR3 is CAWKGGTEAFF. The DNA of the CDR3 is TGTGCCTGGAAGGGTGGGACTGAAGCTTTCTTT. The chain is built from TRBV30 and TRBJ1-1; D gene unclear. Looked up from germline, CDR1 is GTSNPN and CDR2 is SVGIG (reference sequence). The CDR3 sequence is 11 residues long. V shed 4 bases and J shed 5 bases, with 8 bases lying between them.

The J gene is TRBJ2-7, the V gene TRBV11-3; TRBD1 matches 10 bases. Germline CDR1 SGHNT, CDR2 YENEEA. The CDR3 loop spans 15 amino acids. J gave up 3 bases and V 3 bases, and 5 bases lay outside the gene matches. CDR3: CASSFPGQGYYEQYF. CDR3 in DNA: TGTGCCAGCAGCTTTCCGGGACAGGGGTACTACGAGCAGTACTTC.

The rearrangement joins TRBV6-6 to TRBJ2-1, with D possibly being TRBD2 (7 bases). Trimming removed 0 bases at V and 3 bases at J, with 12 bases between. The germline CDR1 and CDR2 sequences are MNHNY and SVGAGI (reference sequence). The CDR3 loop spans 16 amino acids. The CDR3 spells CASSYSGGAGYNEQFF. The CDR3 bases are TGTGCCAGCAGTTACTCTGGGGGGGCTGGCTACAATGAGCAGTTCTTC.

This clone has only one observation. The chain uses TRBV29-1 and TRBJ2-7, with a possible D match to TRBD1 (6 bases). CDR1 is SQVTM, CDR2 ANQGSEA, per germline. With 4 bases removed from V and 2 bases from J, the gap between germline ends came to 9 bases. This CDR3 is 12 amino acids long. CDR3 DNA sequence: TGCAGCGTTGCAGGGGCGGCCTACGAGCAGTACTTC. It is translated as CSVAGAAYEQYF.

The genes are TRBV5-1 and TRBJ1-1, with 9 positions matching TRBD1. From germline, CDR1 is SGHRS and CDR2 YFSETQ. There are 14 residues in the CDR3. V gave up 0 bases and J gave up 5 bases; unmatched junction bases: 2. Here the CDR3 DNA reads TGCGCCAGCAGCTTGGTGGACAGGGGTACTGAAGCTTTCTTT. This encodes CASSLVDRGTEAFF.

The chain couples TRBV5-1 to TRBJ2-3; D may correspond to TRBD1 or TRBD2 (5 bases each). Germline CDR1 is SGHRS and CDR2 is YFSETQ. The V end lost 4 bases, the J end lost 2 bases, and 11 bases lay between the germline ends. The CDR3 runs 14 residues. The CDR3, as DNA: TGCGCCAGCAGCGAGGGACGGACCACAGATACGCAGTATTTT. As protein: CASSEGRTTDTQYF.

The chain is built from TRBV12-3 or TRBV12-4 and TRBJ2-7; 10 bases align to TRBD2. The junction had 10 bases not matched to a gene; V was cut back by 9 bases and J by 8 bases. The CDR3 has 13 amino acids. CDR3 protein: CASWGTSASKQYF. The DNA for the CDR3 is TGTGCCAGTTGGGGGACTAGCGCCAGCAAGCAGTACTTC.

The CDR3 is CATSTPGTFSYEQYF. Here the CDR3 DNA reads TGTGCCACCAGCACCCCGGGGACATTTAGCTACGAGCAGTACTTC. This sequence joins TRBV15 and TRBJ2-7, with a tentative D call TRBD1 (6 bases). Germline lookup yields CDR1 LNHNV and CDR2 YYDKDF (reference sequence). Trimming removed 4 bases at V and 3 bases at J, with 16 bases between. The CDR3 length is 15 residues. Drawing the rest from reference TRBV15 and TRBJ2-7, the complete variable domain is DAMVIQNPRYQVTQFGKPVTLSCSQTLNHNVMYWYQQKSSQAPKLLFHYYDKDFNNEADTPDNFQSRRPNTSFCFLDIRSPGLGDTAMYLCATSTPGTFSYEQYFGPGTRLTVT.

This rearrangement joins TRBV24-1 to TRBJ2-5, with D possibly being TRBD1 or TRBD2 (6 bases each). The CDR3 spans 14 residues. With 10 bases removed from V and 1 base from J, the gap between germline ends came to 15 bases. Germline V lookup: CDR1 KGHDR, CDR2 SFDVKD. The CDR3 coding sequence is TGTGCCACGTCGATAGGAGGGGGCCAAGAGACCCAGTACTTC. This codes for CATSIGGGQETQYF.

The V call is TRBV11-3, the J call TRBJ2-5; the D is unclear. The CDR3 length is 13 residues. The V gene lost 0 bases and the J gene lost 4 bases, with 6 bases spanning the gap. Germline V gene lookup returns CDR1 SGHNT and CDR2 YENEEA. CDR3 sequence: CASSLDYRETQYF. The DNA of the CDR3 is TGTGCCAGCAGCTTAGATTATCGAGAGACCCAGTACTTC.

J is TRBJ2-7 and V is TRBV7-2; the match to TRBD1 covers 7 bases. Germline assignment: CDR1 SGHTA and CDR2 FQGNSA. The junction had 13 bases not matched to a gene; V was cut back by 1 base and J by 13 bases. The CDR3 runs to 14 residues. CDR3 sequence: CASSLESKGTALYF. The CDR3 DNA sequence: TGTGCCAGCAGCTTAGAATCGAAAGGGACAGCTCTATACTTC.

The chain employs TRBV29-1 and TRBJ1-1, with 7 bases that match TRBD1. CDR3 size: 11 residues. The germline V gene has CDR1 SQVTM and CDR2 ANQGSEA. Germline trimming cut 6 bases from V and 6 bases from J; bases unmatched to any gene: 4. For the CDR3, the DNA is TGCAGCGTGACAGGGAGGGCTGAAGCTTTCTTT. Translated: CSVTGRAEAFF.